The clone carrying this T cell receptor (beta chain) was recorded a few times. The antigen is not known. MiXCR, applied by TCRdb to the RACE reads, yields one record per CDR3 protein. Of just over 95,000 distinct CDR3 sequences listed, roughly 27% were seen once; the top ten hold 10%. This entry belongs to a study of human T cells and chemical hapten exposure. For the study at large: During the approximately 25-week study period, patients had diphenylcyclopropenone applied to the scalp every week.

General study findings and limits: There was alopecia in the donors, so their immune response may differ from that of healthy people. Following DPC sensitization, TCRs present above 1 in 1000 frequency showed no change.

Time point noted: patch test 3, about 24 weeks after DPC sensitization. As to treatment: therapeutic diphenylcyclopropenone sensitization with weekly scalp DPC. The V end was cut by 2 bases, the J end by 1 base, with 6 bases between. Germline values: CDR1 LNHDA, CDR2 SQIVND (reference sequence). This CDR3 is 15 amino acids long. The J gene is TRBJ2-6, the V gene TRBV19, with D perhaps matching TRBD2 (5 bases). This sample comprised whole blood, obtained in connection with sensitization to the hapten diphenylcyclopropenone (DPC). The sequence came from a man aged 40-55 years with alopecia areata. Some clones in this sample may be carry-over from other donors' samples. CDR3 protein: CASSIRGSGANVLTF. The CDR3 nucleotides read TGTGCCAGTAGTATACGAGGGTCTGGGGCCAACGTCCTGACTTTC.